This note documents a single T cell receptor beta chain sequence. Its specific antigen is unknown. The junction differs from germline at one of its ends, possibly a read error. The CDR3 contains 16 residues, cysteine and phenylalanine counted. Kept here is only the CDR3 DNA, which spans 48 bases and is read in frame from base 1. The germline V gene supplies CDR1 SGHRS and CDR2 YFSETQ. Using the deep immunoSEQ assay, multiplex PCR amplified TCR CDR3 regions from genomic DNA. Genomic DNA extracted from each cell subset was distributed evenly over all wells of several immunoSEQ 96-well plates, and each plate served as one replicate. For unsorted PBMC, roughly 0.3 ug genomic DNA, equal to 25,000 to 35,000 T cell genomes, was loaded into each replicate PCR. Unsorted PBMC genomic DNA was sequenced across ten immunoSEQ deep assay plates. Purified libraries were quantified with a Qubit 3.0 fluorometer, sized on a Bioanalyzer 2100, and re-quantified with the KAPA Library Quantification kit. Every immunoSEQ 96-well plate was sequenced on a separate single-read 150-cycle Illumina NextSeq 550 flow cell. Under the source paper's analysis protocol: Because the immunoSEQ output held only junctional sequences and lacked quality scores, the filtering could not match the filtering applied to full-length reads. Sequences were annotated with PyIR, a Python wrapper for IgBLAST v1.9, and V/J genes and CDR3 were assigned using IMGT germline references. Reads were filtered out if the reads had weak V/J assignments (E-value above 1e-6), no CDR3, stop codons, out-of-frame junctions, or ambiguous translated residues. V3J clonotypes were defined as sequences sharing an identical inferred V gene, J gene, and CDR3 amino acid sequence. The percentage overlap between two repertoires was calculated by dividing the number of shared unique clonotypes by the size of the smaller repertoire. Richness of each repertoire was evaluated using RTK rarefaction, the Chao1 estimator, and Recon v2.1 estimates of unobserved clonotypes. Drawn from immuneACCESS, this table holds only the in-frame rearrangements with V and J called that TCRdb kept. Clones are partly lost; checked studies trace under half to an unresolved V gene and leave the rest unexplained. V and J calls and clone size follow that table, whereas D and trimming were derived from the DNA. Present in this sample are around 95,000 clones, about half of which were seen just once. The top ten hold approximately 15% of the sample.

The donors were healthy, HIV-negative adults who had no recently reported acute infections or vaccinations. Every donor was a Caucasian adult residing in Nashville, Tennessee, USA. For unsorted samples, 85 million to 100 million PBMCs were counted, and genomic DNA was extracted using the QIAamp DNA Blood Mini kit. Blood was obtained by leukapheresis, after which PBMCs were separated by Ficoll-Histopaque density gradient centrifugation and cryopreserved in liquid nitrogen vapor phase. The data are from a study of shared clonotypes between healthy human individuals (TCRdb year 2020). Regarding the complete study: The cohort comprised two women and a few men aged 18 to 49 years. Blood TCR repertoires of a handful of healthy adults were deeply sequenced to estimate repertoire size and the extent of clonotype sharing between individuals. To increase sequencing depth and limit assay-specific biases, different laboratories used diverse techniques to prepare libraries and sequence TCR repertoires. Per donor, leukapheresis produced somewhere between about 0.85 and 10 billion PBMCs.

General findings and caveats noted by the study authors: Sampling was limited to blood, and TCR repertoires in tissue likely differ from TCR repertoires in blood. Pairwise subsampling led to the expectation that sequencing depth would affect the degree of clonotype sharing among donors. Because the study included only a small number of donors, the genetic and exposure-history diversity represented was limited.

Recombination connected TRBV5-1 to TRBJ2-6; 9 nucleotides in the junction match TRBD1. This clonotype originated in a woman aged 35 to 49 in good health. Some clones in this sample may be carry-over from other donors' samples. Sequences were obtained from PBMCs. At the DNA level, the sequence is TGCGCCAGCAAGGAACAGGGGGCATCCGGGGCCAGCGTCCTGACTTTC. It specifies CASKEQGASGASVLTF.